This T cell receptor (beta chain) was observed in a study of CD8 T cells in Susac syndrome. Points from the study as a whole: The peak of CD8+ clonal expansion in Susac was seen in TEMRA cells and active patients.

The CDR3 covers 14 residues. Per germline, CDR1 SEHNR and CDR2 FQNEAQ (reference sequence). Trimming at V came to 1 base and at J to 7 bases, leaving 4 bases not matched to a gene. The authors reverse transcribed roughly 0.5 to 1 ug RNA with random hexamers. Amplification of the TCR beta CDR3 was carried out by immunoSEQ multiplex PCR, which spanned a total of 54 Vbeta and 13 Jbeta segments. TCRdb independently ran MiXCR on the immunoSEQ multiplex PCR reads; one entry per CDR3 protein. The sample holds around 80,000 distinct CDR3 sequences, roughly 95% seen once. Comments on this clonotype: Its antigen is unidentified.

The clonotype originates from a human donor with Susac syndrome. The chain recombines TRBV7-9 with TRBJ2-1, with 7 bases identical to TRBD2. Sequenced sample: CD8+ T cells from PBMCs. The CDR3 DNA follows: TGTGCCAGCAGCTTAGGTCAGCGGGGTAATGAGCAGTTCTTC. This encodes CASSLGQRGNEQFF.